The 29 T cell receptor beta chains reported below all come from one sample, sequenced in a study of post-analysis software for immune sequencing data. Whole-study findings and limits: A handful of TRBV segments, including TRBV5-6, TRBV5-1 and TRBV20-1, were more frequent in patients than controls.

No antigen has been assigned to these receptors. Carried by the TCR beta cDNA libraries were unique molecular identifiers. TCRdb re-called the PCR reads with MiXCR, one entry per CDR3 protein. The data show about 540,000 distinct CDR3 sequences, 30% to 40% seen once. The sequenced material came from blood. Receptors were obtained from a girl aged 2-17 years with multiple sclerosis.

The chain has TRBV10-3 and TRBJ1-5; 7 positions agree with TRBD2. With the DNA end fitting TRBJ2-3 better, the J assignment may be wrong. Germline lookup yields CDR1 ENHRY and CDR2 SYGVKD. The CDR3 is 17 amino acids. The CDR3 coding sequence is TGTGCCATCAGTGATTCCGCAGGGCGGGAGAGCAATCAGCCCCAGTATTTT. It specifies CAISDSAGRESNQPQYF.

The chain carries TRBV5-6 and TRBJ1-1; 7 bases align to TRBD1. This CDR3 contains 14 residues. Germline V gives CDR1 SGHDT, CDR2 YYEEEE. V was clipped by 7 bases and J by 5 bases; unmatched bases: 11. In DNA, the CDR3 is TGTGCCAGCCTGGAAAGTACAGGGGATACTGAAGCTTTCTTT. It is translated as CASLESTGDTEAFF.

This clonotype was counted at least ten times. The chain employs TRBV29-1 and TRBJ2-7; D assignment may be TRBD1 or TRBD2 (5 bases each). Looked up from germline, CDR1 is SQVTM and CDR2 is ANQGSEA. The CDR3 consists of 13 residues. Trimming took 6 bases from V and 0 from J, leaving 12 bases between them. The CDR3 here is CSVSGTDSYEQYF. The CDR3 DNA is TGCAGCGTCTCCGGGACGGACTCCTACGAGCAGTACTTC.

This clonotype came up a few times. The rearrangement links TRBV29-1 to TRBJ2-5; D remains ambiguous. V dropped 6 bases and J dropped 1 base, with 18 bases sitting between them. Germline values: CDR1 SQVTM, CDR2 ANQGSEA. The CDR3 sequence is 15 residues long. The CDR3 DNA reads as TGCAGCGTAGAGACGTTAGCCGCGCTCCAAGAGACCCAGTACTTC. Translation: CSVETLAALQETQYF.

Only a few counts were recorded for this clonotype. This CDR3 is CSALGQRLAGYEQYF. The CDR3 coding sequence is TGCAGTGCCCTTGGACAGAGACTAGCGGGGTACGAGCAGTACTTC. The chain carries TRBV20-1 and TRBJ2-7; TRBD2 agrees at 11 bases. The V gene's germline CDR1 is DFQATT and CDR2 SNEGSKA (reference sequence). Trimming at V came to 6 bases and at J to 4 bases, leaving 11 bases not matched to a gene. The CDR3 has 15 residues.

Here the CDR3 DNA reads TGTGCCAGCAGTTATGATTCGGGCGCCTATGGCTACACCTTC. Its translation: CASSYDSGAYGYTF. The chain is built from TRBV6-5 and TRBJ1-2, with no clear D. CDR1 and CDR2 (germline): MNHEY, SVGAGI. This CDR3 spans 14 amino acids. With 3 bases removed from V and 4 bases from J, the gap between germline ends came to 12 bases.

The chain recombines TRBV30 with TRBJ1-4; D might be TRBD1 (6 bases). The germline V gene encodes CDR1 GTSNPN and CDR2 SVGIG (reference sequence). The length of the CDR3 is 14 residues. V dropped 3 bases and J dropped 8 bases, with 16 bases sitting between them. In DNA form, the CDR3 reads TGTGCCTGGAGCGGGGGCCTCAAAAGGGAAAAACTGTTTTTT. This translates into CAWSGGLKREKLFF.

This clonotype was detected a few times. V is TRBV7-9 and J is TRBJ2-5, with unresolved D. Trimming cost V 8 bases and J 0 bases, with 13 bases left between them. The CDR3 length is 14 residues. Germline CDR1 is SEHNR and CDR2 is FQNEAQ (reference sequence). The CDR3 DNA reads as TGTGCCAGCGCCGATTCGCAATACCAAGAGACCCAGTACTTC. Protein: CASADSQYQETQYF. Full variable domain (rest looked up from reference TRBV7-9 and TRBJ2-5): DTGVSQNPRHKITKRGQNVTFRCDPISEHNRLYWYRQTLGQGPEFLTYFQNEAQLEKSRLLSDRFSAERPKGSFSTLEIQRTEQGDSAMYLCASADSQYQETQYFGPGTRLLVL.

V and J are TRBV5-6 and TRBJ1-2, with TRBD1 matching 7 bases. Losses at the gene ends were 4 bases for V and 4 bases for J; bases not matched to a gene: 10. The CDR3 consists of 15 residues. Looked up from germline, CDR1 is SGHDT and CDR2 is YYEEEE. The CDR3 protein is CASSGYDREVYGYTF. CDR3 coding DNA: TGTGCCAGCAGCGGATACGACAGGGAGGTCTATGGCTACACCTTC. The full variable domain, rest sourced from reference TRBV5-6 and TRBJ1-2, is DAGVTQSPTHLIKTRGQQVTLRCSPKSGHDTVSWYQQALGQGPQFIFQYYEEEERQRGNFPDRFSGHQFPNYSSELNVNALLLGDSALYLCASSGYDREVYGYTFGSGTRLTVV.

About this clonotype: A read error may explain this, as a much larger clone is one base away. The chain links TRBV11-2 to TRBJ2-5; D is perhaps TRBD1 (6 bases). The CDR3 loop spans 16 amino acids. Germline V gene lookup returns CDR1 SGHAT and CDR2 FQNNGV. CDR3 nucleotides: TGTGCCAGCAGCTTAGGATATTTAGGGGGTAAAGAGGCCCAGTACTTC. Residues: CASSLGYLGGKEAQYF.

This clonotype was observed a few times. The gene calls are TRBV6-4 and TRBJ2-5; D possibly uses TRBD1 or TRBD2 (5 bases each). The CDR3 runs 16 residues. V lost 6 bases and J lost 3, with 20 bases in between. CDR1 MRHNA and CDR2 SNTAGT come from the germline V gene. The CDR3: CASRAVREGDEETQYF. The CDR3 nucleotides read TGTGCCAGCAGAGCGGTACGGGAAGGGGACGAAGAGACCCAGTACTTC.

The V gene is TRBV20-1, the J gene TRBJ1-6, with TRBD1 as a possible D gene (6 bases). V lost 0 bases to trimming and J lost 7 bases, with 13 bases between them. The CDR3 is made up of 15 amino acids. Germline V gene sequence: CDR1 DFQATT, CDR2 SNEGSKA (reference sequence). The CDR3 loop reads CSARDLTGANSPLHF. The CDR3 DNA is TGCAGTGCTAGAGATCTGACGGGGGCGAATTCACCCCTCCACTTT.

The table lists this clonotype with a few counts. This chain connects TRBV20-1 to TRBJ2-1; 14 bases match TRBD2. Germline V CDR1 and CDR2: DFQATT, SNEGSKA (reference sequence). CDR3 length: 16 residues. The CDR3 DNA follows: TGCAGCGCCGGACTAGCGGGGGGTAATTCCTACAATGAGCAGTTCTTC. Translated, it gives CSAGLAGGNSYNEQFF.

The rearrangement joins TRBV5-1 to TRBJ2-5; no definite D call. The germline V gene encodes CDR1 SGHRS and CDR2 YFSETQ. This CDR3 spans 16 amino acids. The germline V and J ends were trimmed by 4 bases and 3 bases, with 19 bases remaining between them. The CDR3 spells CASSLADRLLKETQYF. In DNA, the CDR3 is TGCGCCAGCAGCCTCGCTGACCGTTTGCTAAAAGAGACCCAGTACTTC.

The chain has TRBV6-1 and TRBJ2-7; 7 positions match TRBD2. Per the germline V gene, CDR1 is MNHNS and CDR2 is SASEGT. The CDR3 sequence is 13 residues long. V lost 7 bases, J lost 4 bases, and 7 bases stayed unmatched. The CDR3 sequence is CASTWEGGYEQYF. CDR3 in DNA: TGTGCCAGCACCTGGGAGGGTGGGTACGAGCAGTACTTC.

This clonotype was recorded a few times. The chain carries TRBV24-1 and TRBJ2-1; D possibly corresponds to TRBD2 (5 bases). V was shortened by 9 bases and J by 0 bases, with 11 bases between the two germline ends. Per germline, CDR1 KGHDR and CDR2 SFDVKD. CDR3 length: 14 amino acids. This CDR3 reads CATYGGPSYNEQFF. CDR3 sequence (DNA): TGTGCCACCTATGGAGGTCCCTCCTACAATGAGCAGTTCTTC.

This clonotype was counted only a few times. The chain joins TRBV20-1 to TRBJ1-2; the D gene is possibly TRBD1 (5 bases). CDR3 length equals 13 residues. CDR1 is DFQATT and CDR2 is SNEGSKA in the germline V gene (reference sequence). V lost 3 bases and J 1 base, leaving 9 bases between the germline ends. CDR3 region: CSASGTDNYGYTF. The CDR3 DNA follows: TGCAGTGCTAGTGGGACGGATAACTATGGCTACACCTTC.

This clonotype was seen more than once but under ten times. The chain has TRBV19 and TRBJ2-3; 9 bases are a match to TRBD1. With 10 bases clipped from V and 2 bases from J, the junction kept 7 bases outside the gene matches. The CDR3 is made up of 14 amino acids. Germline lookup yields CDR1 LNHDA and CDR2 SQIVND (reference sequence). CDR3 DNA: TGTGCCACCATGGACAGGGGATACACAGATACGCAGTATTTT. Translated: CATMDRGYTDTQYF.

The CDR3 region is CASSPGHIQETQYF. In DNA, the CDR3 is TGTGCCAGCAGTCCGGGACACATCCAAGAGACCCAGTACTTC. V and J are TRBV12-3 or TRBV12-4 and TRBJ2-5, with D possibly TRBD1 on 6 matching bases. Trimming removed 5 bases at V and 1 base at J, with 11 bases between. The CDR3 is made up of 14 amino acids.

This clonotype has just a few counts. The chain recombines TRBV28 with TRBJ2-7, with D possibly TRBD2 on 5 matching bases. The CDR3 covers 13 residues. Trimming stripped 5 bases from V and 0 bases from J, with 8 bases between. The germline V gene has CDR1 MDHEN and CDR2 SYDVKM. Written as DNA, the CDR3 is TGTGCCAGCAGTGCGGGTACCTCCTACGAGCAGTACTTC. This translates into CASSAGTSYEQYF.

This clonotype was seen more than once but under ten times. The CDR3 bases are TGTGCCATCAGTGAGGCGCAGGGAAATAACTATGGCTACACCTTC. Translation gives CAISEAQGNNYGYTF. This sequence joins TRBV10-3 and TRBJ1-2, with a possible D match to TRBD1 (5 bases). This CDR3 region has 15 residues. Looked up from germline, CDR1 is ENHRY and CDR2 is SYGVKD. V gave up 2 bases and J gave up 1 base, with 11 bases separating them.

This chain uses TRBV7-2 with TRBJ2-1, with D maybe TRBD2 (6 bases). The CDR3 is 11 residues long. Germline V gives CDR1 SGHTA, CDR2 FQGNSA. V lost 5 bases to trimming and J lost 12 bases, with 11 bases between them. CDR3 sequence: CASSRWGVQFF. DNA of the CDR3: TGTGCCAGCAGCAGGTGGGGGGTGCAGTTCTTC.

This clonotype has a handful of counts. V usage is TRBV29-1 and J usage is TRBJ1-2, with 8 bases matching TRBD1. V shed 7 bases and J 1 base; nucleotides not matched to a gene: 11. Per germline, CDR1 SQVTM and CDR2 ANQGSEA. The CDR3 runs to 15 residues. The CDR3 sequence is CSATWTGRVNYGYTF. As DNA, the CDR3 is TGCAGCGCTACTTGGACAGGGAGGGTTAACTATGGCTACACCTTC.

The V call is TRBV6-6, the J call TRBJ2-5; 12 positions match TRBD1. This CDR3 comprises 16 residues. CDR1 MNHNY and CDR2 SVGAGI come from the germline V gene (reference sequence). V shed 0 bases, J shed 11 bases, and the junction held 10 bases outside the gene matches. The CDR3 is CASSYSGQGAKNEQYF. For the CDR3, the DNA is TGTGCCAGCAGTTACTCGGGACAGGGGGCGAAAAATGAGCAGTACTTC.

In its sample, this clonotype was seen once. The junction departs from the called germline gene at one end, perhaps through a read error. The chain is built from TRBV15 and TRBJ2-3, with TRBD2 identical over 10 bases. Germline V lookup: CDR1 LNHNV, CDR2 YYDKDF (reference sequence). CDR3 length equals 17 residues. CDR3 amino acids: CAASSADSGGSTDTQYF. In nucleotides, the CDR3 is TGTGCCGCCAGCAGTGCGGATAGCGGGGGGAGCACAGATACGCAGTATTTT.

This clonotype was observed many times. V and J are TRBV12-3 or TRBV12-4 and TRBJ2-7, with 10 bases identical to TRBD1. CDR3 size: 13 residues. Germline trimming cut 4 bases from V and 6 bases from J; bases unmatched to any gene: 3. Written as DNA, the CDR3 is TGTGCCAGCAGTTCCGGGACAGGGGTCGAGCAGTACTTC. This codes for CASSSGTGVEQYF.

The rearrangement joins TRBV20-1 to TRBJ2-1; 12 bases are shared with TRBD2. CDR1 is DFQATT and CDR2 is SNEGSKA in the germline V gene (reference sequence). V lost 6 bases and J lost 2; bases outside the gene matches: 2. There are 14 residues in the CDR3. This CDR3 reads CSAPSGGAYNEQFF. The CDR3 DNA reads TGCAGTGCGCCTAGCGGGGGGGCCTACAATGAGCAGTTCTTC.

The chain carries TRBV3-1 and TRBJ1-5; D perhaps matches TRBD1 (6 bases). The CDR3 has 14 amino acids. Germline lookup yields CDR1 LGHDT and CDR2 YNNKEL (reference sequence). Trimming took off 4 bases at V and 5 bases at J, with 12 bases between the two ends. CDR3 sequence reads: CASSRTEGHQPQHF. As DNA, the CDR3 is TGTGCCAGCAGCCGGACAGAAGGGCATCAGCCCCAGCATTTT.

The rearrangement uses TRBV5-1 and TRBJ2-4, with D tentatively TRBD1 (6 bases). Germline V gene data show CDR1 as SGHRS and CDR2 as YFSETQ. The ends were cut back, 1 base at V and 0 bases at J, with 8 bases in the middle. The CDR3 length is 15 residues. This CDR3 reads CASSLRGTAKNIQYF. Written as DNA, the CDR3 is TGCGCCAGCAGCTTGAGGGGGACAGCCAAAAACATTCAGTACTTC.